Following are 28 T cell receptor beta chains from one sample sequenced in a study of identical twins. In TCRdb, the 5' RACE reads were re-called with MiXCR into one record per CDR3 protein. The table shows approximately 220,000 distinct CDR3 sequences, with around 10% occurring only once. The sequenced material came from memory (CD45RO+) T cells sorted from blood. The receptors come from a woman between 18 and 30 years old in good health.

This clonotype came up a few times. This chain joins TRBV3-1 and TRBJ2-1, with D maybe TRBD2 (7 bases). The CDR3 extends over 11 amino acids. Trimming left V 8 bases short and J 11 bases short, with 13 bases between. The germline CDR1 and CDR2 sequences are LGHDT and YNNKEL (reference sequence). The chain's CDR3 is CASLYGGQQFF. Here the CDR3 DNA reads TGTGCCAGCCTCTACGGGGGGCAGCAGTTCTTC.

This clonotype was seen many times. This chain uses TRBV12-3 or TRBV12-4 with TRBJ1-6; a possible D gene is TRBD1 (6 bases). There are 14 residues in the CDR3. V was cut by 7 bases and J by 9 bases, with 16 bases left in between. The CDR3 DNA sequence: TGTGCCAGCAACAACAGGGTTGATGGTTCACCCCTCCACTTT. It translates to CASNNRVDGSPLHF.

This clonotype was detected many times. The chain employs TRBV20-1 and TRBJ2-7; D call uncertain. Trimming took 3 bases from V and 6 from J, leaving 9 bases between them. Germline-derived CDR1 and CDR2 are DFQATT and SNEGSKA (reference sequence). There are 11 residues in the CDR3. The CDR3 region has the DNA TGCAGTGCTAGTGGTGGTATCGAGCAGTACTTC. It specifies CSASGGIEQYF.

V and J are TRBV4-2 and TRBJ2-3; D not certain. V was pared by 0 bases and J by 4 bases, with 8 bases between. The length of the CDR3 is 14 residues. Germline CDR1 and CDR2: LGHNA and YNFKEQ. CDR3 DNA: TGTGCCAGCAGCCAAGAAGTCTACCCAGATACGCAGTATTTT. Its protein product is CASSQEVYPDTQYF.

The chain employs TRBV5-1 and TRBJ2-7, with D perhaps TRBD2 (6 bases). Trimming left V 7 bases short and J 2 bases short, with 19 bases between. This CDR3 comprises 15 residues. CDR1 SGHRS and CDR2 YFSETQ come from the germline V gene. The CDR3 region has the DNA TGCGCCAGCGCCGGAGTGGAGGGTGGCCCCTACGAGCAGTACTTC. This codes for CASAGVEGGPYEQYF.

This clonotype was recorded many times. The gene calls are TRBV5-6 and TRBJ2-2, with a tentative D call TRBD2 (6 bases). The V gene's germline CDR1 is SGHDT and CDR2 YYEEEE. Trimming shortened V by 4 bases and J by 4 bases, and 17 bases separated the two germline ends. The CDR3 has 16 amino acids. The CDR3 DNA is TGTGCCAGCAGCGGGCCGACTAGAAGGGGCACCGGGGAGCTGTTTTTT. This translates into CASSGPTRRGTGELFF.

The table lists this clonotype with a few counts. The chain combines TRBV20-1 with TRBJ2-3; D is possibly TRBD1 (6 bases). This CDR3 comprises 13 residues. V was clipped by 5 bases and J by 1 base, with 10 bases between them. Germline CDR1 and CDR2: DFQATT and SNEGSKA (reference sequence). In DNA form, the CDR3 reads TGCAGTGCTGTAAACAGGGGCACAGATACGCAGTATTTT. Translating gives CSAVNRGTDTQYF.

This clonotype was counted only a few times. The V gene is TRBV20-1, the J gene TRBJ2-7; no definite D call. The germline CDR1 and CDR2 sequences are DFQATT and SNEGSKA (reference sequence). V was cut by 3 bases and J by 6 bases, with 9 bases left in between. The CDR3 totals 11 residues. CDR3 sequence (DNA): TGCAGTGCTAGTACCTGGGGCGAGCAGTACTTC. It is translated as CSASTWGEQYF.

This clonotype appeared a few times. The chain joins TRBV3-1 to TRBJ2-2; D call uncertain. The CDR3 has 16 residues. Trimming stripped 1 base from V and 5 bases from J, with 14 bases between. Germline CDR1 reads LGHDT; CDR2 reads YNNKEL (reference sequence). Here the CDR3 DNA reads TGTGCCAGCAGCCAAGGAGCCGGCCGATTGACCGGGGAGCTGTTTTTT. This encodes CASSQGAGRLTGELFF.

This clonotype was recorded a few times. This chain joins TRBV5-1 and TRBJ1-2; 9 bases line up with TRBD1. The CDR3 contains 13 residues. The V gene end was trimmed by 2 bases and the J gene end by 7 bases; junction bases not matched to a gene: 3. Per the germline V gene, CDR1 is SGHRS and CDR2 is YFSETQ. DNA for the CDR3: TGCGCCAGCAGCTTTCAGGGACAGGGTGGCTACACCTTC. Translation gives CASSFQGQGGYTF.

There are a few counts of this clonotype. The chain employs TRBV5-6 and TRBJ2-4; 7 bases are a match to TRBD2. CDR1 and CDR2 from the germline V gene are SGHDT and YYEEEE. The junction had 13 bases not matched to a gene; V was cut back by 4 bases and J by 0 bases. CDR3 length equals 18 residues. The CDR3 DNA reads TGTGCCAGCAGCCCGGAGGGAGGGAACCTTCTAGCCAAAAACATTCAGTACTTC. Amino acids: CASSPEGGNLLAKNIQYF.

The chain uses TRBV20-1 and TRBJ2-7, with D perhaps matching TRBD2 (5 bases). The germline V gene encodes CDR1 DFQATT and CDR2 SNEGSKA (reference sequence). The V gene lost 5 bases and the J gene lost 7 bases, with 12 bases spanning the gap. CDR3 length equals 11 residues. CDR3 DNA sequence: TGCAGTGCTCCGGAGGTGGGGGAGCAGTACTTC. Its protein product is CSAPEVGEQYF.

The rearrangement links TRBV13 to TRBJ2-5; D might be TRBD2 (6 bases). Germline V lookup: CDR1 PRHDT, CDR2 FYEKMQ (reference sequence). Trimming shortened V by 4 bases and J by 3 bases, and 9 bases separated the two germline ends. The CDR3 consists of 13 residues. The CDR3 nucleotides are TGTGCCAGCAGCTCGGGACTTAAAGAGACCCAGTACTTC. It encodes CASSSGLKETQYF.

This clonotype showed up just a few times. V gene TRBV18 combines with J gene TRBJ1-4; 10 positions match TRBD1. Germline CDR1 and CDR2: KGHSH and LQKENI. The CDR3 sequence is 14 residues long. J was trimmed by 8 bases and V by 5 bases; bases with no gene match: 5. The CDR3 coding sequence is TGTGCCAGCTCATCCGGGACAGGGGAGGAAAAACTGTTTTTT. Residues: CASSSGTGEEKLFF.

The J gene is TRBJ2-6, the V gene TRBV20-1; a weak D match, TRBD1 (6 bases). The CDR3 spans 14 residues. Germline values: CDR1 DFQATT, CDR2 SNEGSKA (reference sequence). Trimming took 6 bases from V and 4 from J, leaving 13 bases between them. The CDR3 region is CSAQQGRGANVLTF. CDR3 in DNA: TGCAGTGCCCAACAGGGTCGGGGGGCCAACGTCCTGACTTTC.

The chain is built from TRBV20-1 and TRBJ2-7; 11 bases line up with TRBD1. The V gene's germline CDR1 is DFQATT and CDR2 SNEGSKA (reference sequence). V shed 5 bases, J shed 5 bases, and the junction held 8 bases outside the gene matches. This CDR3 contains 14 residues. This CDR3 reads CSALLGQGAHEQYF. CDR3 in DNA: TGCAGTGCTCTCCTAGGACAGGGGGCCCACGAGCAGTACTTC.

The chain uses TRBV20-1 and TRBJ2-2; 10 nucleotides match TRBD2. This CDR3 is 15 amino acids long. Unmatched junction bases numbered 6, after V lost 3 bases and J lost 5 bases. Germline V gene data show CDR1 as DFQATT and CDR2 as SNEGSKA (reference sequence). The CDR3 DNA reads TGCAGTGCTAGTCGGCTAGCGGGAGTGACCGGGGAGCTGTTTTTT. Its translation is CSASRLAGVTGELFF.

This clonotype was counted between two and nine times. This chain links TRBV4-2 with TRBJ2-5; 14 bases are shared with TRBD2. There are 18 residues in the CDR3. The V gene's germline CDR1 is LGHNA and CDR2 YNFKEQ. The V gene end was trimmed by 2 bases and the J gene end by 0 bases; junction bases not matched to a gene: 5. The DNA for the CDR3 is TGTGCCAGCAGCCAACGGACTAGCGGGGGGTCGTACCAAGAGACCCAGTACTTC. Its translation is CASSQRTSGGSYQETQYF.

The rearrangement joins TRBV11-2 to TRBJ2-6; maybe TRBD1 (5 bases). This CDR3 has 16 amino acids. Between the trimmed V and J ends, which lost 5 bases and 4 bases, there was a span of 15 bases. Germline V gene sequence: CDR1 SGHAT, CDR2 FQNNGV. The CDR3 nucleotides read TGTGCCAGCAGCAAACGTCTCAGGGTAGGGGCCAACGTCCTGACTTTC. Protein: CASSKRLRVGANVLTF.

This clonotype was detected a few times. The chain carries TRBV7-2 and TRBJ1-5, with 10 bases lining up with TRBD1. In germline, CDR1 is SGHTA, CDR2 FQGNSA. The length of the CDR3 is 15 residues. The junction had 4 bases not matched to a gene; V was cut back by 4 bases and J by 4 bases. The CDR3 here is CASSSEDRGNQPQHF. The CDR3 DNA reads as TGTGCCAGCAGCTCGGAGGACAGGGGGAATCAGCCCCAGCATTTT.

This clonotype was seen a handful of times. This rearrangement joins TRBV20-1 to TRBJ2-5; 10 nucleotides agree with TRBD2. The CDR3 is 17 residues long. The ends lost 0 bases at V and 0 bases at J; junction bases unmatched: 7. The germline V gene encodes CDR1 DFQATT and CDR2 SNEGSKA (reference sequence). As DNA, the CDR3 is TGCAGTGCTAGAGATCGGGCTAGCGGGGGCTACCAAGAGACCCAGTACTTC. This translates into CSARDRASGGYQETQYF.

The CDR3 DNA follows: TGCGCCAGCAGCCAAGACGGCCAGCGGGGGTACGAGCAGTACTTC. This sequence encodes CASSQDGQRGYEQYF. This chain joins TRBV4-1 and TRBJ2-7; 8 nucleotides match TRBD2. This CDR3 spans 15 amino acids. V shed 0 bases and J 4 bases; nucleotides not matched to a gene: 5. The germline gives CDR1 MGHRA, CDR2 YSYEKL.

Here the CDR3 DNA reads TGTGCCAGCAGCGTACAGGGGGCTGACGGCTACACCTTC. This translates into CASSVQGADGYTF. The rearrangement links TRBV9 to TRBJ1-2, with 8 positions matching TRBD1. The V gene end was trimmed by 1 base and the J gene end by 8 bases; junction bases not matched to a gene: 4. CDR3 length: 13 amino acids. Looked up from germline, CDR1 is SGDLS and CDR2 is YYNGEE.

This chain uses TRBV5-5 with TRBJ2-7, with D possibly TRBD2 on 5 matching bases. CDR3 length: 13 amino acids. Trimming shortened V by 2 bases and J by 9 bases, and 15 bases separated the two germline ends. Germline V gene data show CDR1 as SGHKS and CDR2 as YYEKEE (reference sequence). CDR3 nucleotides: TGTGCCAGCAGCTTAGGACTCGGAAAGGGGCAGTACTTC. It encodes CASSLGLGKGQYF.

This clonotype was seen repeatedly, ten times or more. The CDR3: CSVEGTGFSEQYF. CDR3 DNA sequence: TGCAGCGTTGAGGGGACAGGGTTTAGCGAGCAGTACTTC. This chain connects TRBV29-1 to TRBJ2-7; 9 bases fit TRBD1. The junction had 6 bases not matched to a gene; V was cut back by 3 bases and J by 6 bases. This CDR3 has 13 amino acids. Germline V CDR1 and CDR2: SQVTM, ANQGSEA.

This clonotype was seen only a few times. The chain employs TRBV11-2 and TRBJ2-5; D is possibly TRBD1 (5 bases). The germline V gene has CDR1 SGHAT and CDR2 FQNNGV. The length of the CDR3 is 15 residues. Between the trimmed V and J ends, which lost 5 bases and 5 bases, there was a span of 18 bases. This CDR3 reads CASSQRSVGRETQYF. CDR3 DNA sequence: TGTGCCAGCAGCCAACGGTCCGTGGGGCGGGAGACCCAGTACTTC.

This rearrangement joins TRBV30 to TRBJ2-5; D is ambiguous. Germline loops: CDR1 GTSNPN, CDR2 SVGIG (reference sequence). The CDR3 length is 13 residues. Trimming took off 4 bases at V and 4 bases at J, with 13 bases between the two ends. CDR3 DNA sequence: TGTGCCTGGATATGGGCTCCGAGAGAGACCCAGTACTTC. Protein product: CAWIWAPRETQYF.

This clonotype was seen only a few times. V is TRBV29-1 and J is TRBJ1-2; 7 bases fit TRBD1. Germline-derived CDR1 and CDR2 are SQVTM and ANQGSEA. This CDR3 region has 12 residues. Trimming at V came to 6 bases and at J to 2 bases, leaving 3 bases not matched to a gene. Here the CDR3 reads CSVTGSNYGYTF. In DNA, the CDR3 is TGCAGCGTGACAGGGTCGAACTATGGCTACACCTTC.